This T cell receptor beta chain was obtained from a study of blood T cell repertoires in COVID-19. Trimming pared 1 base from V and 2 bases from J, leaving 14 bases between. The CDR3 is made up of 16 amino acids. Germline V lookup: CDR1 SGHRS, CDR2 YFSETQ. Profiled with immunoSEQ multiplex PCR; TCRdb holds only in-frame clones, not every one. This table holds about 42,000 clones, about 91% found once. V gene TRBV5-1 combines with J gene TRBJ2-3; perhaps TRBD2 as D (5 bases). The sequence was collected from a human donor in a cohort sampled during active COVID-19. Specimen: peripheral blood. The CDR3 DNA is TGCGCCAGCAGCTTGTTAGCGAGAACGCCCACAGATACGCAGTATTTT. The encoded protein is CASSLLARTPTDTQYF.